A selection of T cell receptor beta chains follows, all from one sample in a study of early T cells in non-severe SARS-CoV-2 infection. MiXCR, run by TCRdb on the 5' RACE reads, gives a single entry per CDR3 protein. The profile shows 50,000 to 70,000 distinct CDR3 sequences, more than 8.5% of them singletons. The sample taken for sequencing was whole blood. The receptors derive from an adult who was a healthcare worker with PCR-confirmed SARS-CoV-2 infection or an uninfected control (not recorded which). CDR3s include the opening cysteine and the closing phenylalanine or tryptophan. A D gene is named only where the DNA matches it firmly. Not all rows give a size; the values are once, few, many and, for expanded clones, a class.

TRBJ2-7,.,TRBV10-3,.,TGTGCCATCTCGGAAGGGGCCTACGAGCAGTACTTC,CAISEGAYEQYF
TRBJ2-7,many,TRBV18,TRBD2,TGTGCCAGCTCAAGCGGGAGTTCCTACGAGCAGTACTTC,CASSSGSSYEQYF
TRBJ2-3,few,TRBV10-3,.,TGTGCCATCAGTGAGTCTGGGGATGATACGCAGTATTTT,CAISESGDDTQYF
TRBJ2-7,many,TRBV12-3/TRBV12-4,TRBD1,TGTGCCAGCAGTCCCGGGACAGGGGAGTCAGACTTC,CASSPGTGESDF
TRBJ2-1,many,TRBV7-6,.,TGTGCCAGCAGCTTGACGCGTGACCATGAGCAGTTCTTC,CASSLTRDHEQFF
TRBJ2-3,many,TRBV28,.,TGTGCCAGCAGCCCTCCAACTAGCCGTGATACGCAGTATTTT,CASSPPTSRDTQYF
TRBJ1-2,.,TRBV5-6,TRBD1,TGTGCCAGCAGCTTGGGACAGGGAATCGGGTACTATGGCTACACCTTC,CASSLGQGIGYYGYTF
TRBJ2-1,.,TRBV20-1,TRBD2,TGCAGTGCTATCCGCCAGACTAGCGGGAGGAGCAATGAGCAGTTCTTC,CSAIRQTSGRSNEQFF
TRBJ1-1,many,TRBV4-2,.,TGTGCCAGCAGCCAAGAATTAAACGGGGACACTGAAGCTTTCTTT,CASSQELNGDTEAFF
TRBJ1-2,many,TRBV20-1,.,TGCACTGTTAACCACGGCTATGGCTACACCTTC,CTVNHGYGYTF
TRBJ1-5,.,TRBV4-1,.,TGCGCCACCTCCACCGGGACCCTAAGCAATCAGCCCCAGCATTTT,CATSTGTLSNQPQHF
TRBJ1-2,many,TRBV5-1,.,TGCGCCAGCAGCCCAGGGCCCGAAAGTTATGGCTACACCTTC,CASSPGPESYGYTF
TRBJ1-1,.,TRBV29-1,.,TGCTACGGCACGAACACTGAAGCTTTCTTT,CYGTNTEAFF
TRBJ1-5,few,TRBV7-4,.,TGTGCCAGCAGCCTAGGGCATGCAGGGTATCAGCCCCAGCATTTT,CASSLGHAGYQPQHF